The 5 T cell receptor beta chains in this list originate from one sample, sequenced in a study of T cell responses to AZD1222 COVID-19 vaccine. TCRdb keeps only in-frame clones here, not all; method: immunoSEQ multiplex PCR. The data hold about 140,000 clones, with roughly 92% observed a single time. The sample was peripheral blood, taken on day 0 of AZD1222 vaccination. The receptors were sampled from an adult in good health.

The gene calls are TRBV28 and TRBJ1-3; no reliable D call. The CDR3 sequence is 12 residues long. Trimming took 1 base from V and 5 from J, leaving 3 bases between them. Germline lookup yields CDR1 MDHEN and CDR2 SYDVKM. The CDR3 loop is CASSLYRNTIYF. CDR3 nucleotides: TGTGCCAGCAGTTTATATCGAAACACCATATATTTT.

This chain uses TRBV15 with TRBJ2-7; D uncertain. CDR1 is LNHNV and CDR2 is YYDKDF in the germline V gene (reference sequence). This CDR3 contains 13 residues. Trimming left V 1 base short and J 4 bases short, with 8 bases between. The CDR3 reads CATSRGNLYEQYF. CDR3 DNA sequence: TGTGCCACCAGCAGAGGGAACCTTTACGAGCAGTACTTC.

DNA of the CDR3: TGTGCCAGCAGCTTGGGACAGGCCAACACTGAAGCTTTCTTT. This translates into CASSLGQANTEAFF. This chain joins TRBV5-5 and TRBJ1-1; D may be TRBD1 (6 bases). The ends were cut back, 0 bases at V and 2 bases at J, with 8 bases in the middle. CDR1 and CDR2 from the germline V gene are SGHKS and YYEKEE (reference sequence). The CDR3 has 14 residues.

This clone was seen a single time. The chain joins TRBV29-1 to TRBJ2-3; D gene ambiguous. Germline V gene data show CDR1 as SQVTM and CDR2 as ANQGSEA. The V and J ends lost 4 bases and 0 bases respectively, with 14 bases between them. This CDR3 comprises 15 residues. CDR3: CSVVLAASSTDTQYF. The DNA for the CDR3 is TGCAGCGTTGTTTTGGCAGCTTCTAGCACAGATACGCAGTATTTT.

V and J are TRBV5-1 and TRBJ1-6; D remains unclear. Germline V gene sequence: CDR1 SGHRS, CDR2 YFSETQ. V was pared by 0 bases and J by 4 bases, with 5 bases between. The CDR3 is made up of 14 amino acids. The CDR3 nucleotides are TGCGCCAGCAGCTTGGACAGATATAATTCACCCCTCCACTTT. Its protein is CASSLDRYNSPLHF.